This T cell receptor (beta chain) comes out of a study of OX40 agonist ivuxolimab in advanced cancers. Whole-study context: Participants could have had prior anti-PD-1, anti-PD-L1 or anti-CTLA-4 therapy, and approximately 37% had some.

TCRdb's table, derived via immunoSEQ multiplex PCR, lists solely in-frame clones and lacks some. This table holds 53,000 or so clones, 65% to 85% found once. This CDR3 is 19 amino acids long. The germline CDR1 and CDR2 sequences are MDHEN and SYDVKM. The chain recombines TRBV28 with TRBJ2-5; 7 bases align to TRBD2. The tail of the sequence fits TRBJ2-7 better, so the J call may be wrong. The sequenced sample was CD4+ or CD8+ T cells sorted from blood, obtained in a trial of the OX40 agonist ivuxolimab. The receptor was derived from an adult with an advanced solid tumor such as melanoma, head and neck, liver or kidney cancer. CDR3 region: CASSYLPLSARGRAYEQYF. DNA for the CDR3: TGTGCCAGCAGTTACCTCCCTCTATCTGCTAGAGGGAGGGCCTACGAGCAGTACTTC.